The rows below give T cell receptor beta chains drawn from one sample of a study of blood T cell repertoires in COVID-19. TCRdb's table, derived via immunoSEQ multiplex PCR, lists solely in-frame clones and lacks some. The data contain about 150,000 clones, roughly 88% of them singletons. Sequencing was carried out using peripheral blood. The origin of the receptors is a woman between 50 and 59 years old with acute or convalescent COVID-19. CDR3s include the opening cysteine and the closing phenylalanine or tryptophan. The D gene is left open where the match is weak. Rows give clone size only sometimes, using once, few, many, or a class for an expanded clone.

J: TRBJ1-6
size: .
V: TRBV11-2
D: .
CDR3: CASSFRTGNSPLHF
DNA: TGTGCCAGCAGCTTCCGAACAGGAAATTCACCCCTCCACTTT

J: TRBJ2-1
size: .
V: TRBV5-4
D: .
CDR3: CASSSKDTYNEQFF
DNA: TGTGCCAGCAGCTCCAAGGACACTTACAATGAGCAGTTCTTC

J: TRBJ2-5
size: once
V: TRBV10-3
D: .
CDR3: CAISERDTETQYF
DNA: TGTGCCATCAGTGAGAGGGACACGGAGACCCAGTACTTC

J: TRBJ1-4
size: .
V: TRBV7-9
D: TRBD1
CDR3: CASTTPRDRVNEKLFF
DNA: TGTGCCAGCACCACCCCCCGGGACAGGGTTAATGAAAAACTGTTTTTT

J: TRBJ2-2
size: .
V: TRBV4-2
D: .
CDR3: CASSQTGTGELFF
DNA: TGTGCCAGCAGCCAAACAGGGACCGGGGAGCTGTTTTTT

J: TRBJ1-5
size: .
V: TRBV10-3
D: TRBD1
CDR3: CAISDPRSGGLSQPQHF
DNA: TGTGCCATCAGTGACCCCAGATCAGGGGGGCTTAGTCAGCCCCAGCATTTT

J: TRBJ2-2
size: .
V: TRBV7-5
D: .
CDR3: CARSPWDNSTGELFF
DNA: TGTGCCAGAAGCCCCTGGGACAACAGCACCGGGGAGCTGTTTTTT

J: TRBJ2-3
size: .
V: TRBV11-2
D: TRBD2
CDR3: CASSLAPLAGKNTDTQYF
DNA: TGTGCCAGCAGCTTAGCCCCTCTAGCGGGGAAAAACACAGATACGCAGTATTTT

J: TRBJ1-2
size: .
V: TRBV27
D: TRBD1
CDR3: CASRDRVGGYTF
DNA: TGTGCCAGCAGGGACAGGGTCGGCGGCTACACCTTC

J: TRBJ2-2
size: .
V: TRBV25-1
D: TRBD1
CDR3: CASSVTGPGELFF
DNA: TGTGCCAGCAGCGTGACAGGGCCCGGGGAGCTGTTTTTT